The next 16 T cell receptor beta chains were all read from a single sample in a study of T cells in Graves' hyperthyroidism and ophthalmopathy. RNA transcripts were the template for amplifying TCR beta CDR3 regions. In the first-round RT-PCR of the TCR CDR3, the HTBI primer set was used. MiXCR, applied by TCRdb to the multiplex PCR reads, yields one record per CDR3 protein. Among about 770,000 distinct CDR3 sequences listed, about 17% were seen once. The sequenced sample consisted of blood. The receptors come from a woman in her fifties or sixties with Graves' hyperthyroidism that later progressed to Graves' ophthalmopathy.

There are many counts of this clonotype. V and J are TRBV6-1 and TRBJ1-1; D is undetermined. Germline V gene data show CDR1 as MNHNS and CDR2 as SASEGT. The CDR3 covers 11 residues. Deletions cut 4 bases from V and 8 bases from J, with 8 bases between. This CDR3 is CASSAPTEAFF. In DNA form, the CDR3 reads TGTGCCAGCAGTGCCCCGACAGAAGCTTTCTTT.

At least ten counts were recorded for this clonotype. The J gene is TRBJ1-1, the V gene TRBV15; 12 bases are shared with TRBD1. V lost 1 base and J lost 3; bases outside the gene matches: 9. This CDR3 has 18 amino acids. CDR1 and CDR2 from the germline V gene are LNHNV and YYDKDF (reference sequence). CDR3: CATSRVRGTGGWDTEAFF. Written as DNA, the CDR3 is TGTGCCACCAGCAGAGTAAGAGGGACAGGGGGCTGGGACACTGAAGCTTTCTTT.

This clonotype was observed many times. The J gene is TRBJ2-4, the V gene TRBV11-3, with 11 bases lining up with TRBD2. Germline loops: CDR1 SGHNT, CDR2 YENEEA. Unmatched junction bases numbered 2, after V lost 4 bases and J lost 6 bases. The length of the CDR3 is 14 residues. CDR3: CASSSGTSGNIQYF. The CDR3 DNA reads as TGTGCCAGCAGCTCCGGGACTAGCGGAAACATTCAGTACTTC.

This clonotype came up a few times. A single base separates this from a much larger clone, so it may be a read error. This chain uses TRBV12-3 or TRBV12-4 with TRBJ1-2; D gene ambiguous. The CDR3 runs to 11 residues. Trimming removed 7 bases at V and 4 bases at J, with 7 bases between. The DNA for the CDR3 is TGTGCCAGCAATTCCCTCTATGGCTACACCTTC. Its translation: CASNSLYGYTF.

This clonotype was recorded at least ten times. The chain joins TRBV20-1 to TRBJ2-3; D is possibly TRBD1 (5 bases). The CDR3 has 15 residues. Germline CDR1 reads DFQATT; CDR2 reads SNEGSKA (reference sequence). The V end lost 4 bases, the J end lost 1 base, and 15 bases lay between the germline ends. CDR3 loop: CSATRVLKGTDTQYF. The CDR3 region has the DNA TGCAGTGCTACCAGGGTCTTAAAGGGCACAGATACGCAGTATTTT.

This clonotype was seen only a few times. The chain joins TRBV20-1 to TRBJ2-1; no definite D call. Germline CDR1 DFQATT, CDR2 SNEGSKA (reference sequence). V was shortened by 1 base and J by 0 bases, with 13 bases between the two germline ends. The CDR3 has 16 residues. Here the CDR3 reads CSARGPGSLSYNEQFF. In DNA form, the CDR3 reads TGCAGTGCTAGAGGGCCAGGTTCTCTCTCCTACAATGAGCAGTTCTTC.

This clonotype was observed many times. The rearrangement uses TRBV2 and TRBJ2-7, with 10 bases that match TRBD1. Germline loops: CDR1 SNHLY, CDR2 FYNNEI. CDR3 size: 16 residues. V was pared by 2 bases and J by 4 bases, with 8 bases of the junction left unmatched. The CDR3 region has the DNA TGTGCCAGCAGTGAAATAAGTGACAGGGGGCTTTACGAGCAGTACTTC. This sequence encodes CASSEISDRGLYEQYF.

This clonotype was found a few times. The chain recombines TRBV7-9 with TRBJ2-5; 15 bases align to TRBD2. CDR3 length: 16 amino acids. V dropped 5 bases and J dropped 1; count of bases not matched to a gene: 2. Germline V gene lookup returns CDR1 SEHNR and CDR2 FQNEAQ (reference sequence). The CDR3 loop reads CASSRTSGGGQETQYF. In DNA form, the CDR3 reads TGTGCCAGCAGCCGGACTAGCGGGGGGGGCCAAGAGACCCAGTACTTC.

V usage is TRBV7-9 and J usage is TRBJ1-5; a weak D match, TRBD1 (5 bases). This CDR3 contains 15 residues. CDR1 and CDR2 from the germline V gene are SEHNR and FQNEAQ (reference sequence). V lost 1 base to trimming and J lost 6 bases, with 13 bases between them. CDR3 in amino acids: CASSLGQGGFQPQHF. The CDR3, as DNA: TGTGCCAGCAGCTTAGGGCAGGGTGGGTTTCAGCCCCAGCATTTT. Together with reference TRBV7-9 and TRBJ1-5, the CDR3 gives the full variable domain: DTGVSQNPRHKITKRGQNVTFRCDPISEHNRLYWYRQTLGQGPEFLTYFQNEAQLEKSRLLSDRFSAERPKGSFSTLEIQRTEQGDSAMYLCASSLGQGGFQPQHFGDGTRLSIL.

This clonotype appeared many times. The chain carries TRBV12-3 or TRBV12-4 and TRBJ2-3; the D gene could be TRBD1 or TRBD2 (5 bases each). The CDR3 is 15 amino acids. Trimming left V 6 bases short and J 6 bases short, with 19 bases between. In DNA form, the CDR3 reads TGTGCCAGCAGACCGGGACGTATTCTTACGGATACGCAGTATTTT. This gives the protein CASRPGRILTDTQYF.

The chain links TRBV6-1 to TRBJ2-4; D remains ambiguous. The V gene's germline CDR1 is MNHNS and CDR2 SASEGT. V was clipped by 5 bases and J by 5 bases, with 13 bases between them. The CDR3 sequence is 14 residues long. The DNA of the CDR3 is TGTGCCAGCAGTCGTTTCAGTGTCGAAAACATTCAGTACTTC. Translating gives CASSRFSVENIQYF.

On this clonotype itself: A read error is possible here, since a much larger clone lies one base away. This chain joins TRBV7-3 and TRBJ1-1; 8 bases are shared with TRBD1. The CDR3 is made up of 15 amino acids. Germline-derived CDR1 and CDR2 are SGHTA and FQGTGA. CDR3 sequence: CASSSQGGLNAEAFF. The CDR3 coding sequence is TGTGCCAGCAGCTCACAGGGGGGGCTGAACGCTGAAGCTTTCTTT.

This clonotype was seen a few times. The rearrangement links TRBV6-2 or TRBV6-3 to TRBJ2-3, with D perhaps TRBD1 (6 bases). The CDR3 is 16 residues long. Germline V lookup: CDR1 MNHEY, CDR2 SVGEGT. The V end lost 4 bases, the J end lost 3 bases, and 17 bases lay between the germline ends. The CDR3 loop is CASSLNREIVTDTQYF. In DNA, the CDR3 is TGTGCCAGCAGTTTAAACAGGGAGATTGTAACAGATACGCAGTATTTT.

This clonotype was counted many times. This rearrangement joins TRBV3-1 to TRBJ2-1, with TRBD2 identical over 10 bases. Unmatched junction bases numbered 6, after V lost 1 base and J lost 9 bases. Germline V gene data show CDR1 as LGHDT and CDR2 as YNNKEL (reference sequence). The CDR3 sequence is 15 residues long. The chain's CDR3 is CASSQGGIAGGEQFF. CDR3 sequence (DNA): TGTGCCAGCAGCCAAGGCGGGATAGCGGGGGGTGAGCAGTTCTTC.

CDR3 amino acids: CASSYQGANSPLHF. The CDR3 DNA follows: TGTGCCAGCAGTTATCAGGGGGCGAATTCACCCCTCCACTTT. The genes are TRBV6-5 and TRBJ1-6, with 8 bases matching TRBD1. The CDR3 contains 14 residues. Trimming at V came to 3 bases and at J to 7 bases, leaving 2 bases not matched to a gene. Germline V gene lookup returns CDR1 MNHEY and CDR2 SVGAGI.

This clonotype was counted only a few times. The CDR3 is CASSPDPSEQYF. The CDR3 DNA reads as TGTGCCAGCTCACCCGACCCGTCCGAGCAGTACTTC. This chain connects TRBV18 to TRBJ2-7; D unclear. Per germline, CDR1 KGHSH and CDR2 LQKENI. Trimming shortened V by 3 bases and J by 6 bases, and 9 bases separated the two germline ends. The CDR3 extends over 12 amino acids.